These T cell receptor beta chains were read from a single sample in a study of graft-versus-host responses after intestinal transplantation. The table came from immunoSEQ multiplex PCR; TCRdb's copy has only in-frame clones and leaves some out. The sample shows over 100,000 clones, approximately 94% of them seen only once. No cognate antigen is known for these TCRs. This material consisted of unstimulated CD4+ T cells sorted from spleen or lymph node cells, taken before transplant. The receptors come from a human donor who was the organ donor for an intestinal transplant. CDR3s include the opening cysteine and the closing phenylalanine or tryptophan. Each record gives: CDR3 DNA, CDR3 protein, D gene, clone size, V gene, J gene. A D gene is named only where the DNA matches it firmly. Not all rows give a size; the values are once, few, many and, for expanded clones, a class.

CDR3nt: TGTGCCAGTAGTAGCCTAGCGGGATTTGAGCAGTTCTTC; CDR3aa: CASSSLAGFEQFF; d_gene: TRBD2; abundance: -; v_gene: TRBV19; j_gene: TRBJ2-1
CDR3nt: TGCAGCGGAGGGGCCCTCTATAATGAGCAGTTCTTC; CDR3aa: CSGGALYNEQFF; d_gene: -; abundance: -; v_gene: TRBV29-1; j_gene: TRBJ2-1
CDR3nt: TGTGCCAGCAGTGAAGAGGGACAGGTATATGGCTACACCTTC; CDR3aa: CASSEEGQVYGYTF; d_gene: TRBD1; abundance: -; v_gene: TRBV6-1; j_gene: TRBJ1-2
CDR3nt: TGTGCCAGCAGCCTAGTCGGAGCGGATCAGCCCCAGCATTTT; CDR3aa: CASSLVGADQPQHF; d_gene: -; abundance: -; v_gene: TRBV7-9; j_gene: TRBJ1-5
CDR3nt: TGTGCCAGCAGCCAAGACCTAGCGGGAAGGGAGACCCAGTACTTC; CDR3aa: CASSQDLAGRETQYF; d_gene: TRBD2; abundance: -; v_gene: TRBV4-2; j_gene: TRBJ2-5
CDR3nt: TGTGCCAGCAGCGTAGGATCCTCAGCGGGAGGTACCGGGGAGCTGTTTTTT; CDR3aa: CASSVGSSAGGTGELFF; d_gene: TRBD2; abundance: -; v_gene: TRBV9; j_gene: TRBJ2-2
CDR3nt: TGTGCCAGCAGCGCATCGAGGAATCAGCCCCAGCATTTT; CDR3aa: CASSASRNQPQHF; d_gene: -; abundance: -; v_gene: TRBV5-8; j_gene: TRBJ1-5
CDR3nt: TGTGCCAGCTCACTACAGGGACCAGGGGCTGGAAACACCATATATTTT; CDR3aa: CASSLQGPGAGNTIYF; d_gene: -; abundance: -; v_gene: TRBV18; j_gene: TRBJ1-3
CDR3nt: TGTGCCAGCAGCTCAATAGCGGGCCCAGAGACCCAGTACTTC; CDR3aa: CASSSIAGPETQYF; d_gene: TRBD2; abundance: -; v_gene: TRBV5-6; j_gene: TRBJ2-5
CDR3nt: TGTGCCAGCAGTTACTCGGGGGGGAATTCCTACGAGCAGTACTTC; CDR3aa: CASSYSGGNSYEQYF; d_gene: TRBD2; abundance: -; v_gene: TRBV6-6; j_gene: TRBJ2-7
CDR3nt: TGTGCCAGCAGCCAAACCGGCGGGCTCTCCTACGAGCAGTACTTC; CDR3aa: CASSQTGGLSYEQYF; d_gene: -; abundance: -; v_gene: TRBV16; j_gene: TRBJ2-7
CDR3nt: TGTGCCAGCAGTTCTGGGAATACTCCCTACGAGCAGTACTTC; CDR3aa: CASSSGNTPYEQYF; d_gene: -; abundance: -; v_gene: TRBV27; j_gene: TRBJ2-7
CDR3nt: TGTGCCAGCAGCTTAGAGACAGGGGGGCAGCCCCAGCATTTT; CDR3aa: CASSLETGGQPQHF; d_gene: TRBD1; abundance: once; v_gene: TRBV7-8; j_gene: TRBJ1-5
CDR3nt: TGTGCCAGCAGCATAGGCGTCACTAACTATGGCTACACCTTC; CDR3aa: CASSIGVTNYGYTF; d_gene: -; abundance: -; v_gene: TRBV7-2; j_gene: TRBJ1-2
CDR3nt: TGTGCCAGCAGCCCCCAGGCCTCCCCCCTTTACGAGCAGTACTTC; CDR3aa: CASSPQASPLYEQYF; d_gene: -; abundance: -; v_gene: TRBV7-9; j_gene: TRBJ2-7
CDR3nt: TGTGCCAGCAGTTTCTTCGGCTGGGGGACTAGCGGGAGGTACACAGATACGCAGTATTTT; CDR3aa: CASSFFGWGTSGRYTDTQYF; d_gene: TRBD2; abundance: -; v_gene: TRBV28; j_gene: TRBJ2-3
CDR3nt: TGTGCCAGCAGTGCAGGGGGCAACTATGGCTACACCTTC; CDR3aa: CASSAGGNYGYTF; d_gene: TRBD1; abundance: -; v_gene: TRBV6-1; j_gene: TRBJ1-2
CDR3nt: TGTGCCAGCAGCTTATTCGGTGGAGCGGGAAACACGCAGTTCTTC; CDR3aa: CASSLFGGAGNTQFF; d_gene: TRBD2; abundance: -; v_gene: TRBV7-9; j_gene: TRBJ2-1
CDR3nt: TGTGCCTGGGGGGGTGGACAGCGCCCAGGCTACACCTTC; CDR3aa: CAWGGGQRPGYTF; d_gene: -; abundance: -; v_gene: TRBV30; j_gene: TRBJ1-2
CDR3nt: TGCGCCAGCAGCCAGCAGGGACAGGGGTACAATGAGCAGTTCTTC; CDR3aa: CASSQQGQGYNEQFF; d_gene: TRBD1; abundance: -; v_gene: TRBV4-1; j_gene: TRBJ2-1
CDR3nt: TGTGCCAGCAGCCCACCGGGGTTAGGAGCTTTCTTT; CDR3aa: CASSPPGLGAFF; d_gene: -; abundance: -; v_gene: TRBV7-2; j_gene: TRBJ1-1
CDR3nt: TGTGCCAGTAGTATGGGGGGAGGCCAGCCCCAGCATTTT; CDR3aa: CASSMGGGQPQHF; d_gene: -; abundance: -; v_gene: TRBV19; j_gene: TRBJ1-5
CDR3nt: TGTGCCAGCAGCCGGCGGTCAGCTAGCGGGGATAATGAGCAGTTCTTC; CDR3aa: CASSRRSASGDNEQFF; d_gene: TRBD2; abundance: -; v_gene: TRBV9; j_gene: TRBJ2-1
CDR3nt: TGCGCCAGCAGCTGGAACAGGGGGAACACCGGGGAGCTGTTTTTT; CDR3aa: CASSWNRGNTGELFF; d_gene: TRBD1; abundance: once; v_gene: TRBV5-1; j_gene: TRBJ2-2
CDR3nt: TGTGCCAGCAGCTTAGAAGCCCGTCCTATCTCCTACGAGCAGTACTTC; CDR3aa: CASSLEARPISYEQYF; d_gene: -; abundance: once; v_gene: TRBV7-2; j_gene: TRBJ2-7
CDR3nt: TGTGCCAGCAGCTTGGACAGACGGCAAGAGACCCAGTACTTC; CDR3aa: CASSLDRRQETQYF; d_gene: -; abundance: -; v_gene: TRBV5-4; j_gene: TRBJ2-5
CDR3nt: TGTGCCAGCAGCCCTACAGGGGGCGAAGAAAAACTGTTTTTT; CDR3aa: CASSPTGGEEKLFF; d_gene: TRBD1; abundance: -; v_gene: TRBV6-5; j_gene: TRBJ1-4
CDR3nt: TGTGCCAGCAGCATACAGACAGGTCCCTACGAGCAGTACTTC; CDR3aa: CASSIQTGPYEQYF; d_gene: -; abundance: -; v_gene: TRBV7-2; j_gene: TRBJ2-7
CDR3nt: TGTGCCAGCAGCCCAGTCTATTCCTATGGCTACACCTTC; CDR3aa: CASSPVYSYGYTF; d_gene: -; abundance: -; v_gene: TRBV7-9; j_gene: TRBJ1-2
CDR3nt: TGTGCCAGCAGGGGGGAGGGGAGGACTGAAGCTTTCTTT; CDR3aa: CASRGEGRTEAFF; d_gene: -; abundance: -; v_gene: TRBV2; j_gene: TRBJ1-1
CDR3nt: TGCAGCGTTGAGGTAGGGGAGAATCAGCCCCAGCATTTT; CDR3aa: CSVEVGENQPQHF; d_gene: -; abundance: -; v_gene: TRBV29-1; j_gene: TRBJ1-5
CDR3nt: TGTGCCAGCAGCCGCTCTGTGGGGGACACTGAAGCTTTCTTT; CDR3aa: CASSRSVGDTEAFF; d_gene: -; abundance: -; v_gene: TRBV25-1; j_gene: TRBJ1-1
CDR3nt: TGTGCCAGTAGTAGGGGGCAGGGAGTGAATACGCAGTATTTT; CDR3aa: CASSRGQGVNTQYF; d_gene: -; abundance: -; v_gene: TRBV19; j_gene: TRBJ2-3
CDR3nt: TGCGCCAGCAGCCGACAGGACCTCGCCGATACGCAGTATTTT; CDR3aa: CASSRQDLADTQYF; d_gene: -; abundance: -; v_gene: TRBV4-1; j_gene: TRBJ2-3
CDR3nt: TGCAGTGCTTTTACTAGGAGTGAGCAGTTCTTC; CDR3aa: CSAFTRSEQFF; d_gene: -; abundance: -; v_gene: TRBV20-1; j_gene: TRBJ2-1
CDR3nt: TGTGCCTGGAGTTATTTAGGGAGTTTCACGGTTGAAGCTTTCTTT; CDR3aa: CAWSYLGSFTVEAFF; d_gene: -; abundance: -; v_gene: TRBV30; j_gene: TRBJ1-1
CDR3nt: TGCGCCAGCAGCTTCCCAGGGAACACTGAAGCTTTCTTT; CDR3aa: CASSFPGNTEAFF; d_gene: -; abundance: -; v_gene: TRBV5-1; j_gene: TRBJ1-1
CDR3nt: TGCGCCAGCAGCCAAGGGAGGGCACAGTCTAGCACAGATACGCAGTATTTT; CDR3aa: CASSQGRAQSSTDTQYF; d_gene: -; abundance: -; v_gene: TRBV4-1; j_gene: TRBJ2-3
CDR3nt: TGTGCCAGCAGTGTGCAGGGCGGCTATGGCTACACCTTC; CDR3aa: CASSVQGGYGYTF; d_gene: -; abundance: -; v_gene: TRBV2; j_gene: TRBJ1-2
CDR3nt: TGTGCCAGCAGCATAACAGGGGGCGGCTATGGCTACACCTTC; CDR3aa: CASSITGGGYGYTF; d_gene: TRBD1; abundance: -; v_gene: TRBV7-9; j_gene: TRBJ1-2
CDR3nt: TGTGCCAGCAGTGAGAGCGCTGAAGCTTTCTTT; CDR3aa: CASSESAEAFF; d_gene: -; abundance: -; v_gene: TRBV2; j_gene: TRBJ1-1
CDR3nt: TGTGCCAGCAGCCAAGAGGTCCAGAGCCTAGCCTACGAGCAGTACTTC; CDR3aa: CASSQEVQSLAYEQYF; d_gene: -; abundance: -; v_gene: TRBV5-4; j_gene: TRBJ2-7
CDR3nt: TGTGCCAGCAGCTTGACAGGGGGCACGAACACCGGGGAGCTGTTTTTT; CDR3aa: CASSLTGGTNTGELFF; d_gene: TRBD1; abundance: -; v_gene: TRBV5-4; j_gene: TRBJ2-2
CDR3nt: TGTGCCAGCTCACCTTGGGGACTAGCGAGCTCCTACAATGAGCAGTTCTTC; CDR3aa: CASSPWGLASSYNEQFF; d_gene: TRBD2; abundance: -; v_gene: TRBV18; j_gene: TRBJ2-1
CDR3nt: TGTGCCAGCAGTGAGTACCTGACATATAGCAATCAGCCCCAGCATTTT; CDR3aa: CASSEYLTYSNQPQHF; d_gene: -; abundance: -; v_gene: TRBV6-1; j_gene: TRBJ1-5
CDR3nt: TGTGCCAGCAGTGTAGTTTATAGCAATCAGCCCCAGCATTTT; CDR3aa: CASSVVYSNQPQHF; d_gene: -; abundance: -; v_gene: TRBV6-5; j_gene: TRBJ1-5
CDR3nt: TGTGCCAGCAGCCCGGCAGGACCCCCGGGGGAGACCCAGTACTTC; CDR3aa: CASSPAGPPGETQYF; d_gene: -; abundance: -; v_gene: TRBV7-6; j_gene: TRBJ2-5
CDR3nt: TGTGCCAGCTGTACATATAGCAATCAGCCCCAGCATTTT; CDR3aa: CASCTYSNQPQHF; d_gene: -; abundance: -; v_gene: TRBV6-1; j_gene: TRBJ1-5
CDR3nt: TGTGCCTGGAGTGTACATAAGCGGGAGACCGAGCAGTACTTC; CDR3aa: CAWSVHKRETEQYF; d_gene: TRBD2; abundance: -; v_gene: TRBV30; j_gene: TRBJ2-7